This TCR beta chain appears in the sequencing data of a study of cytomegalovirus exposure and HLA in healthy donors. V lost 4 bases, J lost 4 bases, and 4 bases stayed unmatched. Germline values: CDR1 SNHLY, CDR2 FYNNEI. The CDR3 is 14 residues long. Primers: 60 Vbeta forward and 13 Jbeta reverse. Measured with immunoSEQ multiplex PCR; TCRdb has only the in-frame clones, and not every one. The sample lists more than 95,000 clones, less than 80% seen once, with approximately 3.5% in the top ten. Points from the study as a whole: Some V segments, TRBV6-2 and TRBV6-3 among them, were indistinguishable and were therefore excluded.

Notes on this clone: Its antigen is unknown.

The rearrangement uses TRBV2 and TRBJ2-5, with TRBD1 matching over 9 bases. This clonotype originated in a man aged 25 to 40 in good health and CMV-seronegative. The sample was PBMCs. The CDR3: CASSGDRVVETQYF. The CDR3 DNA sequence: TGTGCCAGCAGTGGGGACAGGGTTGTAGAGACCCAGTACTTC.